The T cell receptor (beta chain) under discussion was sequenced for a study of cytomegalovirus exposure and HLA in healthy donors. Study findings and constraints: In a later analysis, V- and J-gene trimming of beta chains associated with a DCLRE1C missense variant, replicated independently.

Unmatched junction bases numbered 7, after V lost 2 bases and J lost 8 bases. Looked up from germline, CDR1 is SGHAT and CDR2 is FQNNGV. The CDR3 is 16 residues long. The PCR ran on 60 Vbeta and 13 Jbeta primers. Authors' methods: Approximately 10 million shared chains were among roughly 81 million unique TCR beta chains counted in a later analysis. Assay: immunoSEQ multiplex PCR; the TCRdb copy retains only in-frame clones and omits some. V, J and clone size were drawn from that table, and D and trimming were deduced from the DNA. The table has roughly 130,000 clones, about 82% seen once. Points on this clone: The antigen remains unidentified.

V and J are TRBV11-2 and TRBJ2-1; 12 positions match TRBD1. The sequence came from a boy between 10 and 17 years old in good health and CMV-seronegative. Sequencing was carried out using PBMCs. The CDR3 spells CASSLNLGTGGDEQFF. Here the CDR3 DNA reads TGTGCCAGCAGCTTAAACTTGGGGACAGGGGGCGATGAGCAGTTCTTC.